This T cell receptor beta chain was captured by sequencing in a study of cytotoxic CD8 clonotypes in ibrutinib-treated CLL. About the research overall: Per sample, productive templates averaged approximately 250,000 and productive rearrangements averaged 94,082.

Generated by immunoSEQ multiplex PCR, the TCRdb table keeps only in-frame clones and is missing some. The sample carries tens of thousands of clones, around 70% recorded once. Notes on the study in general: Public clonotypes showed up rarely, and on treatment they shrank or held steady.

The V end was cut by 4 bases, the J end by 0 bases, with 9 bases between. In germline, CDR1 is SNHLY, CDR2 FYNNEI. The CDR3 runs 14 residues. For this clone: The antigen remains undetermined.

The chain links TRBV2 to TRBJ1-1; D perhaps matches TRBD1 (6 bases). The material sequenced was PBMCs, taken after 12 months of ibrutinib treatment. This TCR derives from a human donor with chronic lymphocytic leukemia. The CDR3 DNA is TGTGCCAGCAGTGTCGGACAGATGAACACTGAAGCTTTCTTT. It yields the protein CASSVGQMNTEAFF. The full variable domain, rest sourced from reference TRBV2 and TRBJ1-1, is EPEVTQTPSHQVTQMGQEVILRCVPISNHLYFYWYRQILGQKVEFLVSFYNNEISEKSEIFDDQFSVERPDGSNFTLKIRSTKLEDSAMYFCASSVGQMNTEAFFGQGTRLTVV.